What follows are 14 T cell receptor beta chains derived from one specimen sequenced in a study of blood T cells in healthy people across ages. Combining a sample-barcoded 5' primer with a J-beta primer mix, a second PCR ran for roughly 6 to 12 cycles. Via MiXCR, TCRdb re-called the 5' RACE reads, giving one row per CDR3 protein. The table includes 650,000 to 1,000,000 distinct CDR3 sequences, under 40% detected once. Sequences were obtained from blood. These TCRs come from a man younger than 30 in good health.

The V gene is TRBV2, the J gene TRBJ1-5; D remains ambiguous. The V gene lost 6 bases and the J gene lost 7 bases, with 16 bases spanning the gap. The CDR3 sequence is 14 residues long. Germline loops: CDR1 SNHLY, CDR2 FYNNEI. CDR3 in DNA: TGTGCCAGCAGGCCCCGAGGAGAGAAACAGCCCCAGCATTTT. Protein: CASRPRGEKQPQHF.

V is TRBV4-3 and J is TRBJ1-6, with 7 bases lining up with TRBD1. V was clipped by 0 bases and J by 8 bases; unmatched bases: 10. CDR1 LGHNA and CDR2 YSLEER come from the germline V gene. The CDR3 spans 17 residues. CDR3 amino acids: CASSQDMQGVNYSPLHF. In DNA, the CDR3 is TGCGCCAGCAGCCAAGATATGCAGGGGGTCAATTATTCACCCCTCCACTTT.

The chain uses TRBV4-3 and TRBJ1-1; D is uncertain. CDR1 and CDR2 from the germline V gene are LGHNA and YSLEER. The CDR3 spans 17 residues. V shed 0 bases and J shed 0 bases, with 14 bases lying between them. CDR3 coding DNA: TGCGCCAGCAGCCAAGATCCAAGAGAAATAGTGAACACTGAAGCTTTCTTT. Its translation: CASSQDPREIVNTEAFF.

This clonotype was seen once. Given a much more abundant clone one base away, this may be a read error. The chain is built from TRBV5-1 and TRBJ2-1; 7 bases align to TRBD1. The J call may be faulty, since TRBJ2-7 better matches the DNA end. The germline CDR1 and CDR2 sequences are SGHRS and YFSETQ. The CDR3 is 16 residues long. The CDR3 nucleotides are TGCGCCAGCAGCTTGGGACAGGGCGGCCTCTACAATGAGCAGTACTTC. Protein sequence: CASSLGQGGLYNEQYF.

This clonotype appeared a few times. The chain recombines TRBV7-2 with TRBJ1-5; 7 bases are a match to TRBD1. J gave up 0 bases and V 5 bases, and 4 bases lay outside the gene matches. Germline CDR1 reads SGHTA; CDR2 reads FQGNSA. This CDR3 comprises 15 residues. The CDR3 DNA follows: TGTGCCAGCAGCGAGACAGGGCTTAGCAATCAGCCCCAGCATTTT. This codes for CASSETGLSNQPQHF.

This clonotype was seen more than once but under ten times. The V call is TRBV12-3 or TRBV12-4, the J call TRBJ2-1; possibly TRBD2 for D (5 bases). Trimming took 2 bases from V and 4 from J, leaving 9 bases between them. CDR3 length equals 14 residues. The CDR3 DNA reads as TGTGCCAGCAGTTTAATCGGGGTGTACAATGAGCAGTTCTTC. Amino acids: CASSLIGVYNEQFF.

Worth noting for this clonotype: A read error is possible here, since a much larger clone lies one base away. The CDR3 region has the DNA TGTGCCAGCAGTGACACAGGGGGCCATGGCTACACCTTC. Translation gives CASSDTGGHGYTF. The V call is TRBV6-5, the J call TRBJ1-2; TRBD1 matches at 9 bases. With 5 bases clipped from V and 6 bases from J, the junction kept 4 bases outside the gene matches. Germline CDR1 and CDR2: MNHEY and SVGAGI. The CDR3 runs to 13 residues.

About this clonotype: A read error may account for a junction end that differs from germline. The chain uses TRBV10-3 and TRBJ2-6; D might be TRBD2 (7 bases). Germline V lookup: CDR1 ENHRY, CDR2 SYGVKD. This CDR3 is built from 17 residues. The CDR3 reads CAISESQARGGGNVLTF. CDR3 nucleotide sequence: TGTGCCATCAGTGAGTCGCAGGCCCGAGGGGGGGGCAACGTCCTGACTTTC.

CDR3 residues: CASSARDSNTGELFF. The CDR3 region has the DNA TGTGCCAGCAGCGCCCGGGACAGCAACACCGGGGAGCTGTTTTTT. The J gene is TRBJ2-2, the V gene TRBV5-6; 7 positions agree with TRBD1. The V gene end was trimmed by 4 bases and the J gene end by 2 bases; junction bases not matched to a gene: 5. The CDR3 spans 15 residues. The germline V gene encodes CDR1 SGHDT and CDR2 YYEEEE.

V and J are TRBV2 and TRBJ2-5, with 8 bases aligning to TRBD2. The CDR3 covers 14 residues. V trimming: 3 bases; J trimming: 4 bases; junction bases outside the gene matches: 4. Per germline, CDR1 SNHLY and CDR2 FYNNEI. The CDR3 region has the DNA TGTGCCAGCAGTGACCGGACTAGCACAGAGACCCAGTACTTC. Protein product: CASSDRTSTETQYF.

Concerning this clonotype: A clone one base away is much larger, so this may be a read error. The rearrangement links TRBV12-3 or TRBV12-4 to TRBJ2-7, with TRBD2 identical over 8 bases. The CDR3 consists of 14 residues. J gave up 2 bases and V 5 bases, and 5 bases lay outside the gene matches. CDR3 nucleotides: TGTGCCAGCAGTGTACGGGGGGGGGCCTACGAGCAGTACTTC. This encodes CASSVRGGAYEQYF.

This clonotype has a single count. Germline is not matched at one junction end, which may reflect a read error. The chain recombines TRBV10-3 with TRBJ2-1, with TRBD1 as a possible D gene (5 bases). Germline values: CDR1 ENHRY, CDR2 SYGVKD. The CDR3 is 18 amino acids. CDR3 loop: CAISEYQIREGSSPEQFF. The DNA of the CDR3 is TGTGCCATTAGTGAGTATCAAATCAGGGAAGGGTCCTCGCCAGAGCAGTTCTTC.

As for this clonotype: A much larger clone differs by one base, so this may be a read error. This chain's CDR3 is CSATAGITNTEAFF. The DNA of the CDR3 is TGCAGTGCTACCGCAGGGATCACAAACACTGAAGCTTTCTTT. This sequence joins TRBV20-1 and TRBJ1-1; D is perhaps TRBD1 (5 bases). CDR1 and CDR2 (germline): DFQATT, SNEGSKA (reference sequence). The germline V and J ends were trimmed by 4 bases and 2 bases, with 14 bases remaining between them. The length of the CDR3 is 14 residues.

The rearrangement joins TRBV2 to TRBJ2-7; 8 bases line up with TRBD2. The V gene end was trimmed by 6 bases and the J gene end by 0 bases; junction bases not matched to a gene: 7. The CDR3 runs to 15 residues. Germline lookup yields CDR1 SNHLY and CDR2 FYNNEI. CDR3 in amino acids: CASRALAGGSYEQYF. The CDR3 DNA reads TGTGCCAGCAGAGCCCTGGCGGGGGGCTCCTACGAGCAGTACTTC.